This paragraph reports one TCR beta chain. The data derive from a study of cytomegalovirus exposure and HLA in healthy donors. Study as a whole: Unique TCRs from HLA-typed donors, 70 million to 85 million of them, were held in an early data release.

Researchers ran the PCR with 60 Vbeta and 13 Jbeta primers. Generated by immunoSEQ multiplex PCR, the TCRdb table keeps only in-frame clones and is missing some. The sample includes about 140,000 clones, about four fifths of them seen just once. V shed 1 base, J shed 4 bases, and the junction held 2 bases outside the gene matches. This CDR3 is 15 amino acids long. Germline lookup yields CDR1 MGHRA and CDR2 YSYEKL. This TCR came from a female donor in good health and CMV-seronegative. The chain couples TRBV4-1 to TRBJ1-4, with 8 nucleotides matching TRBD1. The sequenced sample consisted of PBMCs. The CDR3 coding sequence is TGCGCCAGCAGCCAAGCGGGACAGGATAATGAAAAACTGTTTTTT. It translates to CASSQAGQDNEKLFF.